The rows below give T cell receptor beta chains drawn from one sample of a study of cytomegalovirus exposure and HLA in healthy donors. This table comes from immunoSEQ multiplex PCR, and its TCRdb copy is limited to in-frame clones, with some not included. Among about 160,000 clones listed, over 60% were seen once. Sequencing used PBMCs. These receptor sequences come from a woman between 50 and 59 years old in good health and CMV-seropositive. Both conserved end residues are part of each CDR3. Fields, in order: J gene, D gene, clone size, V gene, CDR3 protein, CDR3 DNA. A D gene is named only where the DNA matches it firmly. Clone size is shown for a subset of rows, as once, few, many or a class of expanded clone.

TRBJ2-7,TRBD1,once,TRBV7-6,CASSFGTGTTYEQYF,TGTGCCAGCAGCTTCGGGACAGGGACTACCTACGAGCAGTACTTC
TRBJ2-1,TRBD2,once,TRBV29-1,CSVQRTSGNEQFF,TGCAGCGTTCAGAGGACTAGCGGGAATGAGCAGTTCTTC
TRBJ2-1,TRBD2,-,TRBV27,CASSLWGPMLAGIGNEQFF,TGTGCCAGCAGTTTATGGGGCCCCATGCTAGCGGGAATCGGGAATGAGCAGTTCTTC
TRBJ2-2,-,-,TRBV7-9,CASSLAAGINTGELFF,TGTGCCAGCAGCTTAGCGGCAGGGATAAACACCGGGGAGCTGTTTTTT
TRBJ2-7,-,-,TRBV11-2,CASSFNLGQPYEQYF,TGTGCCAGCAGCTTCAACCTAGGACAGCCCTACGAGCAGTACTTC
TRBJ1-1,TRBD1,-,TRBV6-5,CASSYDRGHNEAFF,TGTGCCAGCAGTTACGACAGGGGGCACAATGAAGCTTTCTTT
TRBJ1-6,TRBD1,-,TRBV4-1,CASSQGTGAYSPLHF,TGCGCCAGCAGCCAAGGGACAGGGGCGTATTCACCCCTCCACTTT
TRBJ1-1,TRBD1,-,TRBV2,CASSVDRETSGYYLNTEAFF,TGTGCCAGCAGTGTTGACAGGGAAACGTCGGGTTATTATTTGAACACTGAAGCTTTCTTT
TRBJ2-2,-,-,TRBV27,CASSFNSFAGSNTGELFF,TGTGCCAGCAGTTTCAACTCTTTCGCAGGCTCGAACACCGGGGAGCTGTTTTTT
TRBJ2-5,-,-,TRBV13,CASRPSSSRETQYF,TGTGCCAGCAGACCTAGCAGCAGTCGGGAGACCCAGTACTTC
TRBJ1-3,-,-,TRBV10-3,CAISEARISGNTIYF,TGTGCCATCAGTGAGGCCAGGATCTCTGGAAACACCATATATTTT
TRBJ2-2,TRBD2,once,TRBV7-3,CASSPSGPNTGELFF,TGTGCCAGCAGTCCTAGCGGGCCGAACACCGGGGAGCTGTTTTTT
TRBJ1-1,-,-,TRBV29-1,CSVGQAVEAFF,TGCAGCGTTGGACAGGCCGTTGAAGCTTTCTTT
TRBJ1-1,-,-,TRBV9,CASSVATGNTEAFF,TGTGCCAGCAGCGTGGCGACAGGGAACACTGAAGCTTTCTTT
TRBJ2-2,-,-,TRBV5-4,CASSHNSMGVGELFF,TGTGCCAGCAGCCACAACAGTATGGGTGTAGGGGAGCTGTTTTTT
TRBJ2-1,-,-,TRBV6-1,CASSGEWYNEQFF,TGTGCCAGCAGTGGGGAGTGGTACAATGAGCAGTTCTTC
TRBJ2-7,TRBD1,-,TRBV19,CASSPGTVLYEQYF,TGTGCCAGTAGTCCCGGGACAGTTCTATACGAGCAGTACTTC
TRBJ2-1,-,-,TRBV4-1,CASSQLLDRSYNEQFF,TGCGCCAGCAGCCAACTCCTAGACCGGAGTTACAATGAGCAGTTCTTC
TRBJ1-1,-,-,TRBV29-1,CSVLFRSTEAFF,TGCAGCGTTTTATTTCGGTCCACTGAAGCTTTCTTT
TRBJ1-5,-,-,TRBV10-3,CAISEWQVKNQPQHF,TGTGCCATCAGTGAGTGGCAGGTCAAAAATCAGCCCCAGCATTTT
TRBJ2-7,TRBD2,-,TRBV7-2,CASRRSGTSGDEQYF,TGTGCCAGCAGACGAAGTGGGACTAGCGGAGACGAGCAGTACTTC
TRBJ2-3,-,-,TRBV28,CASTKTAPRGDTQYF,TGTGCCAGCACAAAGACAGCCCCAAGGGGAGATACGCAGTATTTT
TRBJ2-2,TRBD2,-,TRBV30,CAWSGSSGGAGELFF,TGTGCCTGGAGTGGGAGTAGCGGGGGGGCCGGGGAGCTGTTTTTT
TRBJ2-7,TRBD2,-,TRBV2,CASSGTSGRSGYEQYF,TGTGCCAGCAGTGGGACTAGCGGGAGATCGGGCTACGAGCAGTACTTC
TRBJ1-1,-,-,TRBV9,CASSVTTANTEAFF,TGTGCCAGCAGCGTTACGACAGCGAACACTGAAGCTTTCTTT
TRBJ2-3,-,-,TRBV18,CASSPPEVPDTQYF,TGTGCCAGCTCACCACCCGAGGTACCAGATACGCAGTATTTT
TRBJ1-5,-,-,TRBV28,CATQRQDSNQPQHF,TGTGCCACCCAACGGCAGGATAGCAATCAGCCCCAGCATTTT
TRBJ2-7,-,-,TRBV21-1,CASPPSGTVNTSMYEQYF,TGTGCCAGCCCCCCCTCCGGGACAGTTAACACATCTATGTACGAGCAGTACTTC
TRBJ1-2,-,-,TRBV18,CASSPNRQFYGYTF,TGTGCCAGCTCACCGAACAGACAGTTCTATGGCTACACCTTC
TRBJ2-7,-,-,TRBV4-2,CASSQEGGAMGYEQYF,TGTGCCAGCAGCCAAGAAGGAGGGGCGATGGGCTACGAGCAGTACTTC
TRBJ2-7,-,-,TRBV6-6,CASSTQGYGEQYF,TGTGCCAGCAGTACTCAGGGGTACGGCGAGCAGTACTTC
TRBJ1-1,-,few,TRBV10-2,CASRSGGLVVNTEAFF,TGCGCCAGCAGGTCGGGGGGATTGGTTGTGAACACTGAAGCTTTCTTT
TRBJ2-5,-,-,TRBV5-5,CASSVVATKETQYF,TGTGCCAGCAGCGTCGTGGCAACTAAAGAGACCCAGTACTTC
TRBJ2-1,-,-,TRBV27,CASSPRDLIGNEQFF,TGTGCCAGCAGTCCTCGGGACTTGATAGGCAATGAGCAGTTCTTC
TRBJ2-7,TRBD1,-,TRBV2,CASSLDRGSPYEQYF,TGTGCCAGCAGTCTGGACAGGGGAAGTCCCTACGAGCAGTACTTC
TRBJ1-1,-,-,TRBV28,CASSSGGGGYYEAFF,TGTGCCAGCAGTTCCGGGGGGGGCGGCTACTATGAAGCTTTCTTT
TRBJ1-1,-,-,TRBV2,CASRSGTEAFF,TGTGCCAGCCGGTCGGGGACTGAAGCTTTCTTT
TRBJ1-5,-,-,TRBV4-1,CASSKVGIPNQPQHF,TGCGCCAGCAGCAAAGTGGGCATCCCGAATCAGCCCCAGCATTTT
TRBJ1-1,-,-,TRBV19,CASSRDTGNLGNTEAFF,TGTGCCAGTAGCAGGGACACAGGGAACTTAGGGAACACTGAAGCTTTCTTT
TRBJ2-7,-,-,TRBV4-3,CASSQDSAYEQYF,TGCGCCAGCAGCCAAGATAGTGCTTACGAGCAGTACTTC
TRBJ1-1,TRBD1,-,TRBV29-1,CSVEGNRGMNTEAFF,TGCAGCGTAGAAGGTAACAGGGGGATGAACACTGAAGCTTTCTTT
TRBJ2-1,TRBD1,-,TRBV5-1,CASSTGTGGTEQFF,TGCGCCAGCAGCACTGGGACAGGGGGCACAGAGCAGTTCTTC
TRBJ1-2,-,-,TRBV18,CASSPNQARTSNYGYTF,TGTGCCAGCTCACCGAACCAGGCCAGGACTTCTAACTATGGCTACACCTTC
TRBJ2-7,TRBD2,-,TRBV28,CASSPRLAGSHEQYF,TGTGCCAGCAGTCCCCGACTAGCGGGGTCCCACGAGCAGTACTTC
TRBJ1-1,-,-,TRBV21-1,CASSKGIRDIIAEAFF,TGTGCCAGCAGCAAAGGTATTCGGGACATCATCGCTGAAGCTTTCTTT
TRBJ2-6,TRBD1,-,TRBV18,CASSPRTGNSGANVLTF,TGTGCCAGCTCACCACGGACAGGGAACTCTGGGGCCAACGTCCTGACTTTC
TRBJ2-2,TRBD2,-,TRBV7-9,CASSSPGTSGHIGELFF,TGTGCCAGCAGTTCCCCCGGGACTAGCGGACACATCGGGGAGCTGTTTTTT
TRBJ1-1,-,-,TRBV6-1,CASSRGGGLVTEAFF,TGTGCCAGCAGTCGTGGGGGGGGTCTAGTTACTGAAGCTTTCTTT
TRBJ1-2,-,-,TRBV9,CASSVTGNYGYTF,TGTGCCAGCAGCGTAACAGGGAACTATGGCTACACCTTC
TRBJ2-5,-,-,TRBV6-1,CASTEIGGLPTQYF,TGTGCCAGCACCGAAATCGGAGGGCTCCCGACCCAGTACTTC
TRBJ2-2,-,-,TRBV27,CANKSAGYTGELFF,TGTGCCAACAAAAGTGCCGGGTACACCGGGGAGCTGTTTTTT
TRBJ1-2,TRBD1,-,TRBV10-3,CAISDRVDGYTF,TGTGCCATCAGCGACAGGGTCGATGGCTACACCTTC
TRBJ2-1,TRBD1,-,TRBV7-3,CASSLGQHNEQFF,TGTGCCAGCAGCTTGGGACAGCACAATGAGCAGTTCTTC
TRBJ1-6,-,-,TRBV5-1,CASSQGQNNSPLHF,TGCGCCAGCAGCCAAGGACAGAATAATTCACCCCTCCACTTT